This T cell receptor (beta chain) was sequenced in a study of cytomegalovirus exposure and HLA in healthy donors (dated by TCRdb to between 2016 and 2019). Context from the whole study: An earlier analysis of several hundred of the donors reported approximately 260 Gb of sequence data and 117 million unique TCR beta sequences obtained from some 200 million T cells. Genome-wide SNP genotypes for about three fifths of the roughly 670 donors were used in a later genetic analysis, which treated that subset as a discovery cohort. On average, roughly 200,000 unique TCR beta nucleotide sequences were sequenced per donor among roughly 430 genotyped donors of the cohort, with roughly 18% of those sequences being non-productive. About five DR-DQ haplotypes were treated as single units for association and clustering because of strong linkage in the cohort. Among the roughly 370 genotyped donors, approximately 76% belonged to the genetic ancestry cluster associated with self-reported Caucasian donors. The later analysis used no new phenotypic data to find candidate immune exposures, relying instead on TCR beta sequences and their occurrence across donors. The study was designed to test whether signatures of past pathogen exposure could be identified by cataloging public T cell receptors. An early release covering over 500 HLA-typed donors comprised roughly 300 gigabases of sequencing data and 65 million to 100 million unique TCR sequences. To decide whether each TCR beta V gene segment behaved as functional or pseudogenic, an earlier analysis of 587 of the donors relied on high-throughput TCR beta sequencing. The study combined high-throughput TCR immunosequencing, statistical association of individual TCRs with disease status, and machine learning to predict cytomegalovirus infection status. Every discovery cohort repertoire had been produced on one sequencing platform. The study profiled the T cell repertoires of under 850 subjects by immunosequencing and related them to cytomegalovirus serostatus. Along with the roughly 610-subject first cohort, a separate validation cohort of 120 different subjects was used. In a later analysis, previously published TCR beta repertoires from hundreds of donors were re-analyzed and high-resolution HLA genotyping was added so that TCR occurrence patterns could be studied. Typing coverage varied by locus: 629-630 donors for A, B, C, DRB1 and DQB1; around 560 for DQA1; around 570 for DPA1; about 450 for DPB1. Donor age, sex, ethnicity and CMV serostatus were compiled alongside the repertoire data. HLA typing included class I and class II loci at four-digit resolution.

About this clone itself: Its antigen is unknown. There are no base qualities to consult, and no much larger clone falls within one base.

The cohort consisted of 666 healthy bone marrow donors. Cohort members were all nominally healthy when sampled, although unrecorded immune exposures were likely present. The donor tested CMV seronegative, placing the donor among the 300 to 450 seronegative members of the cohort. Every donor gave a peripheral blood sample, and the peripheral blood mononuclear cells from that sample were used for TCR beta sequencing. Genomic DNA was extracted from the blood cell samples with the Qiagen DNeasy Blood Extraction Kit. V drops 5 bases and J drops 0 bases, leaving 11 bases in between. Taken from cysteine to phenylalanine, the CDR3 has 14 residues. Solely the CDR3 DNA is kept, with 42 bases framed from the first base. Based on the germline V gene (reference sequence), the CDR1 and CDR2 sequences are LNHDA and SQIVND. The method was the immunoSEQ multiplex PCR assay. The multiplex PCR relied on a mix of 60 forward primers for TCR Vbeta segments and 13 reverse primers for TCR Jbeta segments. The CDR3 region of rearranged TCR beta genes was amplified from genomic DNA with a multiplex PCR assay. Amplified TCR beta libraries were sequenced as 87-base-pair reads on the Illumina HiSeq System. As for how the authors treated the data: Across the 670 or so repertoires, a later analysis counted tens of millions of unique TCR beta chains, some 11 million of which were shared by at least two donors. A nearest-neighbor algorithm error-corrected the raw reads and collapsed the reads into unique sequences, merging closely related sequences to remove PCR and sequencing errors. To assign V, D and J gene segments, CDR3 sequences were aligned to IMGT reference sequences. Each retained sequence needed at least a six-nucleotide match to both a V gene segment and a J gene segment. Rearrangements were called productive when the CDR3 lacked stop codons and stayed in frame with V and J; all others were non-productive. Following IMGT convention, CDR3 was defined as the stretch from the second conserved V-encoded cysteine to the conserved J-encoded phenylalanine. The earlier analysis of more than 450 of the donors excluded sequences that lacked an unambiguous match to a single V gene segment. In an earlier analysis of several hundred of the donors, a V segment was called functional when productive rearrangements were above 56.7%, and segregating when the standard deviation between donors exceeded 5%. To diagnose cytomegalovirus status from the catalog of TCR beta chain sequences, a statistical classification framework was built. In a later analysis, TCR nucleotide sequences were compared against IMGT/GENE-DB human TR gene sequences so that V and J genes could be assigned. In a later analysis, CDR3 sequences and most-parsimonious VDJ recombination scenarios were assigned using the TCRdist pipeline. In a later analysis, each TCR beta chain was defined by its CDR3 amino acid sequence together with its V-gene family, and reads without a unique V-gene family were excluded. As a way to deal with suspected cross-contamination and a sequencing artifact, a later analysis dropped 500 to 700 nucleotide sequences that were highly shared and had low generation probability. A later analysis calculated a clonal expansion index for each public chain from normalized within-repertoire ranks of inferred template counts. In a later analysis, generation probabilities were computed using a VDJ recombination model fitted to out-of-frame rearrangements, and the results were checked against IGoR. Hypergeometric tests were used in a later analysis to score TCR-TCR, TCR-HLA and TCR-CMV co-occurrence, with a repertoire-size bias correction applied to the TCR pairs. A later analysis estimated false discovery rates by permuting HLA or CMV assignments 20 times. In a later analysis, co-occurring TCRs were grouped using DBSCAN, and TCRdist sequence similarity was added for clustering within HLA-allele-positive subsets. Repertoires with fewer than 30,000 or more than 120,000 public chains, plus five repertoires with anomalous nucleotide sharing, were excluded from co-occurrence clustering. Imported from immuneACCESS, the table was reduced by TCRdb to in-frame sequences with V and J called. These copies leave out some clones; in studies compared against another copy, an unresolved V gene accounts for under half, and the cause of the remainder is not known. V and J calls and clone size follow that table, whereas D and trimming were derived from the DNA. The sample contains some 190,000 clones, approximately 83% of them found a single time. The ten biggest clones cover roughly 1.2% of the sample.

Overall results and qualifications from the work: The study listed 150 to 200 TCR beta chains as associated with cytomegalovirus. A few of the identified cytomegalovirus-associated TCR beta chains were confirmed in vitro to be specific for cytomegalovirus antigens. Presence/absence analyses assumed roughly uniform sequencing depth across donors, an assumption that may not hold. When HLA alleles, especially DR and DQ, strongly co-occurred, attributing TCR associations to individual alleles was difficult. In a later genetic analysis, fewer N-insertions in productive TCRs were reported among donors in an Asian-associated ancestry cluster than the roughly 710-donor mean. Only TCR beta chains were sequenced in this cohort, and the absence of alpha or paired-chain data limited detectable features. Seventeen rarely observed V segments, including chromosome 9 orphons, were excluded from the earlier analysis of several hundred of the donors because counts were too low. A cluster of highly shared sequence variants was judged likely to represent a technical artifact of the sequencing pipeline. In a later analysis, around 17,000 TCR beta sequences were associated with specific HLA alleles at a false discovery rate of 0.05. In a later genetic analysis, a missense DCLRE1C variant was associated with V-gene and J-gene trimming of TCR beta chains, and the association was replicated in an independent cohort. A further reported finding was that TCR beta sequences accurately predicted the HLA-A and HLA-B alleles for most subjects in the first cohort. A later analysis found that TCR association rates varied across HLA loci, with DRB1 alleles showing the most associated TCRs and HLA-C alleles the fewest. Broadly in line with IMGT annotations, most TCR beta V segments showed up in productive rearrangements about 90% or about 30% of the time in an earlier analysis of 587 of the donors. A later analysis found that most CMV-associated TCR beta chains appeared HLA-restricted, with HLA associations seemingly driven largely by CMV exposure. Several of the top co-occurrence clusters appeared to be linked to parvovirus B19, influenza, CMV and Epstein-Barr virus, according to a later analysis. A later analysis found that HLA-associated TCR beta chains were more clonally expanded and had lower generation probabilities than equally common non-associated chains. Some IMGT-functional V segments, including TRBV6-2 and TRBV6-3, could not be told apart with the 87-base-pair reads, so those segments were excluded. Because HLA typing was unavailable for some donors at each locus, only the typed subset was used in association tests. The only immune exposure information available for the cohort was CMV serostatus. According to the authors, the approach could potentially be generalized to other disease states and immunological phenotypes. In both the original and validation cohorts, the classifier was reported to diagnose cytomegalovirus status with high specificity and sensitivity. Linkage disequilibrium might explain the correlated functional status among segregating V segments, but an unknown experimental factor could not be ruled out. Across donors, most TCR sequences were observed very rarely, whereas some public TCRs were present in many individuals.

This receptor was obtained from a boy younger than 10 in good health and CMV-seronegative. Sequenced: PBMCs. The V and J genes are TRBV19 and TRBJ2-7; the D region possibly corresponds to TRBD2 (5 bases align). The sequenced DNA is TGTGCCAGTAGTTCGTACGGACTCTCCTACGAGCAGTACTTC. Translated, this gives CASSSYGLSYEQYF. When the CDR3 is completed using the reference TRBV19 and TRBJ2-7 genes on either side, the full variable domain is DGGITQSPKYLFRKEGQNVTLSCEQNLNHDAMYWYRQDPGQGLRLIYYSQIVNDFQKGDIAEGYSVSREKKESFPLTVTSAQKNPTAFYLCASSSYGLSYEQYFGPGTRLTVT.